A selection of T cell receptor beta chains follows, all from one sample in a study of graft-versus-host responses after intestinal transplantation. TCRdb's copy holds only in-frame clones and misses some; the assay was immunoSEQ multiplex PCR. This sample yields 30,000 to 50,000 clones, of which 90% to 95% are seen a single time; less than 0.25% belongs to the top ten. These TCRs' antigens remain unknown. The sequences come from unstimulated CD8+ T cells sorted from spleen or lymph node cells, collected before transplant. Receptors were obtained from a human donor who was the organ donor for an intestinal transplant. CDR3s include the opening cysteine and the closing phenylalanine or tryptophan. The order of the fields is D gene, V gene, J gene, CDR3 length, clone size, CDR3 DNA, CDR3 protein. D genes are given only for firm matches. Size values are once, few and many counts, or a class for expanded clones, and some rows have none.

NA	TRBV19	TRBJ1-1	15	few	TGTGCCAGTAGTATGCCAGGGGTGTTGGGCACTGAAGCTTTCTTT	CASSMPGVLGTEAFF
TRBD1	TRBV28	TRBJ1-6	14	NA	TGTGCCAGCAGTCCCCTGCGACAGGGTTCACCCCTCCACTTT	CASSPLRQGSPLHF
TRBD1	TRBV7-8	TRBJ1-5	15	NA	TGTGCCAGCAGCTTATATTTGACAGGGGGATGGCCCCAGCATTTT	CASSLYLTGGWPQHF
NA	TRBV5-5	TRBJ2-7	15	NA	TGTGCCAGCAGCTTTGCAGGGGACTCCCTCTACGAGCAGTACTTC	CASSFAGDSLYEQYF
NA	TRBV29-1	TRBJ2-3	14	NA	TGCAGCGTGCTGGCTCTTTCTTACACAGATACGCAGTATTTT	CSVLALSYTDTQYF
TRBD2	TRBV29-1	TRBJ2-5	14	NA	TGCAGCGTTGACGGTAGCGGGGGTCCAGAGACCCAGTACTTC	CSVDGSGGPETQYF
NA	TRBV21-1	TRBJ1-4	15	few	TGTGCCAGCAGCAAAAGGGACAGGGAGCGGGAAAAACTGTTTTTT	CASSKRDREREKLFF
TRBD2	TRBV10-1	TRBJ2-7	16	once	TGCGCCAGCAGTGACTTAGCGGGGGCTGACACCTACGAGCAGTACTTC	CASSDLAGADTYEQYF
NA	TRBV6-5	TRBJ1-1	12	NA	TGTGCCAGCAGTGAATTCGGTAGGGAAGCTTTCTTT	CASSEFGREAFF
NA	TRBV15	TRBJ2-4	17	once	TGTGCCACCAGCAGAGATTTAGGGGATCTAGCCAAAAACATTCAGTACTTC	CATSRDLGDLAKNIQYF
TRBD1	TRBV7-9	TRBJ1-3	13	once	TGTGCCAGCAGCCCGGGACAGGGAAACACCATATATTTT	CASSPGQGNTIYF
NA	TRBV4-3	TRBJ2-5	13	NA	TGCGCCAGCAGCCAAGACAGGGAGGAGACCCAGTACTTC	CASSQDREETQYF
NA	TRBV11-2	TRBJ2-6	14	NA	TGTGCCAGCAGCTCGTCTTTGTTGGCCAACGTCCTGACTTTC	CASSSSLLANVLTF
TRBD2	TRBV7-9	TRBJ2-1	15	NA	TGTGCCAGCAGGCCGACTAGCGGGGTACAAAATGAGCAGTTCTTC	CASRPTSGVQNEQFF
TRBD2	TRBV11-2	TRBJ2-5	17	NA	TGTGCCAGCAGCTTAGGGCTAGCGGGGGGGGGTCAAGAGACCCAGTACTTC	CASSLGLAGGGQETQYF
NA	TRBV9	TRBJ1-2	15	NA	TGTGCCAGCAGCGTAGGGGAAGCTTTAAACTATGGCTACACCTTC	CASSVGEALNYGYTF